This TCR beta chain was recovered during a study of T-cell memory formation after mild COVID-19. Across the whole study: TCR clusters showed largely donor specificity.

5'RACE, which relied on constant-segment primers, yielded TCR alpha and TCR beta cDNA libraries carrying sample barcodes and UMIs. TCRdb fed the 5' RACE reads into MiXCR, producing one record per CDR3 protein. The sample has 450,000 or so distinct CDR3 sequences; around 19% are singletons. The ends lost 6 bases at V and 0 bases at J; junction bases unmatched: 1. This CDR3 contains 14 residues. The sequencing sample was made of PBMCs or a T cell subset sorted from them (not recorded which). The V gene is TRBV12-3 or TRBV12-4, the J gene TRBJ2-1, with 8 bases fitting TRBD2. The clonotype originates from an adult woman who had mild COVID-19 (a few samples of this study predate the infection). Cell type and time point are not known. CDR3 sequence: CASRREGSYNEQFF. In DNA form, the CDR3 reads TGTGCCAGCAGACGGGAGGGCTCCTACAATGAGCAGTTCTTC.